This T cell receptor (beta chain) was documented in a study of blood T cell repertoires in COVID-19. Overall study: Specimens from acute and convalescent COVID-19 originated in the United States, Italy and Spain. From T cells, B-cell-depleted T cells, or PBMCs came the material, which was cDNA or gDNA.

As for this clone: Other DNA sequences in this sample translate to the same CDR3.

Study processing details: Estimates of nucleated cell counts were drawn from the amplification of reference gene primers. Using immunoSEQ multiplex PCR, the repertoire was profiled, and TCRdb retains in-frame clones only, with some absent. V, J and clone size reflect that table, while D and trimming were determined from the DNA. The repertoire holds about 140,000 clones, with around 82% as singletons. The CDR3 extends over 15 amino acids. Trimming stripped 1 base from V and 1 base from J, with 10 bases between. Germline V gene sequence: CDR1 MNHNS, CDR2 SASEGT. Sequences were obtained from peripheral blood. This rearrangement joins TRBV6-1 to TRBJ2-5; no definite D call. This clonotype was sampled from a woman aged 60-70 years with acute or convalescent COVID-19. The CDR3 nucleotides are TGTGCCAGCAGTGAAGTGTGGCACAGCCAAGAGACCCAGTACTTC. Its protein is CASSEVWHSQETQYF.